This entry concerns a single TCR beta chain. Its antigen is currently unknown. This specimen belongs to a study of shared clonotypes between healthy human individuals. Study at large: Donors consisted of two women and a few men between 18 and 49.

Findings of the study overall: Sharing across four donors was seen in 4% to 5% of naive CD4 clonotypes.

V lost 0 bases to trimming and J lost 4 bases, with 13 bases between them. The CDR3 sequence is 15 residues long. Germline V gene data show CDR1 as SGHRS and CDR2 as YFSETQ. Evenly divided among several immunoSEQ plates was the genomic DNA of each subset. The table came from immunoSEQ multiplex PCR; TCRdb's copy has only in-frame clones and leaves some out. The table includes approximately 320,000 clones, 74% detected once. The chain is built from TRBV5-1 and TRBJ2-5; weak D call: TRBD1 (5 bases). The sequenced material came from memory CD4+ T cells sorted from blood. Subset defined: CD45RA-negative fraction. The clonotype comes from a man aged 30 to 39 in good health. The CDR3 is CASSLVGAVRETQYF. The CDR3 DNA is TGCGCCAGCAGCTTGGTAGGGGCGGTACGAGAGACCCAGTACTTC. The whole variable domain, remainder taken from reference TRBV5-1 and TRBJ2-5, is KAGVTQTPRYLIKTRGQQVTLSCSPISGHRSVSWYQQTPGQGLQFLFEYFSETQRNKGNFPGRFSGRQFSNSRSEMNVSTLELGDSALYLCASSLVGAVRETQYFGPGTRLLVL.